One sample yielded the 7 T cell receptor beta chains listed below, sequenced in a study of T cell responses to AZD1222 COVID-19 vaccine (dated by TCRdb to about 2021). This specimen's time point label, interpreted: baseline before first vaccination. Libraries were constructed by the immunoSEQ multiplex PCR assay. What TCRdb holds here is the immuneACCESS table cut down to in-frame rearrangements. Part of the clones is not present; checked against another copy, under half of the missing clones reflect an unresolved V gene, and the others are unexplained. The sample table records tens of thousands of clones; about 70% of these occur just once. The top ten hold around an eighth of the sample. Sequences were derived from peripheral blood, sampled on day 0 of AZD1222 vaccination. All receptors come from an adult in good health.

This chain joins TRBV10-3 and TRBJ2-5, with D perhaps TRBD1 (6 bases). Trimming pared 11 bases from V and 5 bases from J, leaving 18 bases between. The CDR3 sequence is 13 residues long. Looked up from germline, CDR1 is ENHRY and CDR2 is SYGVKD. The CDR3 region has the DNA TGTGCCTCTGGGAAGGGGGAAGGGGAGACCCAGTACTTC. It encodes CASGKGEGETQYF.

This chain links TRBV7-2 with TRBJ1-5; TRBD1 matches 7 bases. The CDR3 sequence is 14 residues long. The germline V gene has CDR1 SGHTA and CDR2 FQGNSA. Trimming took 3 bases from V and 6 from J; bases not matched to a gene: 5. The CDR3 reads CASSLGAGGQPQHF. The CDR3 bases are TGTGCCAGCAGCTTGGGGGCAGGGGGTCAGCCCCAGCATTTT.

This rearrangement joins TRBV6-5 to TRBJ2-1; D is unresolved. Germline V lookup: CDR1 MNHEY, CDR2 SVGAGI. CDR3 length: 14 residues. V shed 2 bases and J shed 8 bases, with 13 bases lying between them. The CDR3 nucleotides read TGTGCCAGCAGTTACATTAAGGTCTTCGATGAGCAGTTCTTC. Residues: CASSYIKVFDEQFF.

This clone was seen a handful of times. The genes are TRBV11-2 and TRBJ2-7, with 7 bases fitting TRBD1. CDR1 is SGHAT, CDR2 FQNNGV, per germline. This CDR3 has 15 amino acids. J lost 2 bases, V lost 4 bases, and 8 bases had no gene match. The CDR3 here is CASSSPRTGPYEQYF. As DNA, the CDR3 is TGTGCCAGCAGCTCTCCACGGACAGGTCCCTACGAGCAGTACTTC.

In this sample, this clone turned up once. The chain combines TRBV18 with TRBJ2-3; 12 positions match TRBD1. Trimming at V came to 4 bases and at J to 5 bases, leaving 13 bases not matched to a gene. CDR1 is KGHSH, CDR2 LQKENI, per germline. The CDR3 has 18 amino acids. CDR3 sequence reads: CASSQRTKGQGARDTQYF. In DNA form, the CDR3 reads TGTGCCAGCTCACAACGAACAAAGGGACAGGGGGCGAGAGATACGCAGTATTTT.

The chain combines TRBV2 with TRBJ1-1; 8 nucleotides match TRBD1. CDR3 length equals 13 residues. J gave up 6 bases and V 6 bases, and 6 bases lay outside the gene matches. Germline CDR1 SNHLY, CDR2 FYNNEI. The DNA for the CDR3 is TGTGCCAGCAGGGAATCAGGGGGCGCTGAAGCTTTCTTT. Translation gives CASRESGGAEAFF. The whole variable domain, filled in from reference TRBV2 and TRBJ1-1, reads EPEVTQTPSHQVTQMGQEVILRCVPISNHLYFYWYRQILGQKVEFLVSFYNNEISEKSEIFDDQFSVERPDGSNFTLKIRSTKLEDSAMYFCASRESGGAEAFFGQGTRLTVV.

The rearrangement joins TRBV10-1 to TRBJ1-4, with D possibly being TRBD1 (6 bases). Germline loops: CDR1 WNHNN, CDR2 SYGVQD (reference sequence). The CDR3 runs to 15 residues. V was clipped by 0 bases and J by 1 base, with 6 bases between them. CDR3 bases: TGCGCCAGCAGTGAGTCGACAGGAACTAATGAAAAACTGTTTTTT. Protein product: CASSESTGTNEKLFF.